This T cell receptor beta chain was documented in a study of OX40 agonist ivuxolimab in advanced cancers. At the level of the study: Patients were treated with ivuxolimab, an agonistic anti-OX40 (CD134) antibody. Subjects had a mean age of around 63 years, with a range of about 23 to 79; around 83% were male.

Losses at the gene ends were 5 bases for V and 3 bases for J; bases not matched to a gene: 5. The CDR3 consists of 14 residues. CDR1 SGHNT and CDR2 YENEEA come from the germline V gene. Using immunoSEQ multiplex PCR, the repertoire was profiled, and TCRdb retains in-frame clones only, with some absent. In the table there are roughly 92,000 clones, about 80% of which are singletons. This receptor was obtained from an adult with an advanced solid tumor such as melanoma, head and neck, liver or kidney cancer. The sequencing here drew on CD4+ or CD8+ T cells sorted from blood, taken in a trial of the OX40 agonist ivuxolimab. The chain couples TRBV11-3 to TRBJ2-7, with 9 nucleotides matching TRBD1. The CDR3 coding sequence is TGTGCCAGCAGCCCCCAGACAGGGGGCTACGAGCAGTACTTC. Protein sequence: CASSPQTGGYEQYF.